Shown below are 9 T cell receptor beta chains from a single sample sequenced in a study of blood T cells in healthy people across ages. Through a sample-barcoded 5' primer and a J-beta primer mix, a second PCR was run for roughly 6 to 11 cycles. Each CDR3 protein is one row after TCRdb ran MiXCR on the 5' RACE reads. In the table there are about 750,000 distinct CDR3 sequences, about 53% of which are singletons. The sample comprised blood. All receptors come from a man aged 80 or over in good health.

This chain joins TRBV4-1 and TRBJ2-3; D is unresolved. Trimming took 1 base from V and 14 from J, leaving 16 bases between them. The germline CDR1 and CDR2 sequences are MGHRA and YSYEKL. The CDR3 has 13 amino acids. CDR3: CASSQVFVSHAYF. Written as DNA, the CDR3 is TGCGCCAGCAGCCAAGTTTTCGTAAGTCACGCGTATTTT.

The chain combines TRBV14 with TRBJ2-5, with D perhaps TRBD1 (6 bases). Judging by the DNA end, TRBJ2-7 fits better; the J call may be wrong. The CDR3 is 12 residues long. Germline CDR1 reads SGHDN; CDR2 reads FVKESK. In DNA form, the CDR3 reads TGTGCCAGCAGCCATATAGGGGGCGAGCAGTACTTC. Its protein product is CASSHIGGEQYF.

In its sample, this clonotype was seen once. The DNA is left out, because the CDR3 cannot be placed on it with certainty; the CDR3 is given as TCRdb lists it. V and J are TRBV7-5 and TRBJ2-3; TRBD1, as called in the table, went unchecked against the DNA. TRBV7-5 is labeled a pseudogene. The CDR3 spans 19 amino acids, including both terminal residues. The CDR3 here is CISVSEARDGDRGHRYAYF.

This clonotype was counted at least ten times. The chain couples TRBV7-2 to TRBJ2-7; TRBD2 agrees at 7 bases. The CDR3 extends over 14 amino acids. Per germline, CDR1 SGHTA and CDR2 FQGNSA. The V gene end was trimmed by 0 bases and the J gene end by 4 bases; junction bases not matched to a gene: 3. CDR3 residues: CASSLASSGYEQYF. CDR3 nucleotides: TGTGCCAGCAGCTTAGCGTCTAGCGGTTACGAGCAGTACTTC.

The V call is TRBV14, the J call TRBJ2-5; D is undetermined. The CDR3 has 14 residues. Germline V gives CDR1 SGHDN, CDR2 FVKESK. Deletions cut 8 bases from V and 3 bases from J, with 16 bases between. The CDR3 coding sequence is TGTGCCAGCGCGGAATACGAAATTAAAGAGACCCAGTACTTC. Translation gives CASAEYEIKETQYF.

The genes are TRBV5-1 and TRBJ1-2, with D perhaps TRBD1 (5 bases). The V gene lost 0 bases and the J gene lost 4 bases, with 10 bases spanning the gap. This CDR3 comprises 14 residues. Germline V gene data show CDR1 as SGHRS and CDR2 as YFSETQ. CDR3 in DNA: TGCGCCAGCAGCTTGGAGGACACCCTCTATGGCTACACCTTC. Its protein is CASSLEDTLYGYTF.

The gene calls are TRBV20-1 and TRBJ1-2; D possibly corresponds to TRBD1 (6 bases). CDR3 length: 16 residues. With 3 bases removed from V and 4 bases from J, the gap between germline ends came to 21 bases. Germline assignment: CDR1 DFQATT and CDR2 SNEGSKA (reference sequence). The CDR3 here is CSARSQVQGLGYGYTF. In DNA, the CDR3 is TGCAGTGCTAGGTCTCAGGTGCAGGGGCTCGGCTATGGCTACACCTTC.

There are many counts of this clonotype. The gene calls are TRBV6-1 and TRBJ1-4; 7 nucleotides match TRBD1. V gave up 1 base and J gave up 7 bases; unmatched junction bases: 12. CDR3 length: 17 amino acids. Germline V CDR1 and CDR2: MNHNS, SASEGT. CDR3 nucleotides: TGTGCCAGCAGTGAAGACCGGACTTTAAACAGGGGTGAAAAACTGTTTTTT. Translating it yields CASSEDRTLNRGEKLFF.

This clonotype came up a few times. This rearrangement joins TRBV7-2 to TRBJ2-3, with TRBD2 matching 8 bases. V shed 6 bases, J shed 5 bases, and the junction held 13 bases outside the gene matches. The CDR3 spans 16 residues. Germline V gene lookup returns CDR1 SGHTA and CDR2 FQGNSA. CDR3: CASRYRSGRNLDTQYF. For the CDR3, the DNA is TGTGCCAGCAGGTACAGGAGCGGGAGAAACCTAGATACGCAGTATTTT.